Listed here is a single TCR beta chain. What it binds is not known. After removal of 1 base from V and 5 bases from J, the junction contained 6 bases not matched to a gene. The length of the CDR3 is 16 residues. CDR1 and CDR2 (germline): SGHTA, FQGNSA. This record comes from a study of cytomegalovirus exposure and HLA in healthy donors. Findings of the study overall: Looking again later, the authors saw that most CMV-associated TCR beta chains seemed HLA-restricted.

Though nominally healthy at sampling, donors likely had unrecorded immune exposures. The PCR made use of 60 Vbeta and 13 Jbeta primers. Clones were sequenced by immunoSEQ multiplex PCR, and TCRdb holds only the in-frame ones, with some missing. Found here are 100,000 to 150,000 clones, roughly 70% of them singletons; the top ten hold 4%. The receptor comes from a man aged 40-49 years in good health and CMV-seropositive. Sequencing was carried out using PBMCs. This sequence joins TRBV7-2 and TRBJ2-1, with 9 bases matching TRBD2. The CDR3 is CASSLGGAGGDNEQFF. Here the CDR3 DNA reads TGTGCCAGCAGCTTAGGGGGGGCGGGAGGGGACAATGAGCAGTTCTTC.